These T cell receptor beta chains were read from a single sample in a study of T-cell reconstitution after alpha-beta-depleted transplantation in children. TCRdb reprocessed the PCR reads with MiXCR, giving one entry per CDR3 protein. The table records 150,000 to 200,000 distinct CDR3 sequences, about 14% of them present only once. Sequences were derived from PBMCs from the stem cell graft donor, sampled from the stem cell graft. Every receptor here comes from a human donor who donated a stem cell graft to a child with acute lymphoblastic leukemia. The CDR3 runs from the conserved cysteine through the conserved F or W. A D gene is named only where the DNA matches it firmly. Clone size appears in some rows only: once, few, many, or a class for an expanded clone.

size	V	D	J	CDR3	DNA
few	TRBV4-2	-	TRBJ1-4	CASRDTNWHEKLFF	TGTGCCAGCAGGGATACGAACTGGCATGAAAAACTGTTTTTT
many	TRBV11-1	TRBD2	TRBJ2-3	CASSSEKAGGPGEQYF	TGTGCCAGCAGCTCAGAGAAAGCGGGAGGGCCAGGTGAGCAGTATTTT
many	TRBV7-9	-	TRBJ2-1	CASSFRQGDEQFF	TGTGCCAGCAGCTTCAGGCAGGGAGATGAGCAGTTCTTC
-	TRBV7-9	-	TRBJ1-2	CASSLSSGGYTF	TGTGCCAGCAGCCTCTCCAGTGGGGGCTACACCTTC
many	TRBV11-2	TRBD2	TRBJ2-7	CASSSPTSGRTAAYEQYF	TGTGCCAGCAGCTCCCCGACTAGCGGGAGGACCGCCGCCTACGAGCAGTACTTC
many	TRBV5-6	-	TRBJ1-3	CASSYGSGNTIYF	TGTGCCAGCAGCTACGGGTCCGGAAACACCATATATTTT
few	TRBV7-6	-	TRBJ2-2	CASSPLQGRAGELFF	TGTGCCAGCAGCCCATTACAGGGAAGGGCCGGGGAGCTGTTTTTT
-	TRBV12-3/TRBV12-4	TRBD2	TRBJ2-1	CASGGANYHEQFF	TGTGCCTCCGGGGGGGCCAACTACCATGAGCAGTTCTTC
-	TRBV28	TRBD1	TRBJ2-3	CASSLFGTGADTQYF	TGTGCCAGCAGCCTCTTCGGGACAGGGGCAGATACGCAGTATTTT
-	TRBV5-1	-	TRBJ1-2	CASSRDSHGYTF	TGCGCCAGCAGTCGCGATTCTCATGGCTACACCTTC
-	TRBV5-1	TRBD1	TRBJ2-7	CASSLGGRGTGFAYEQYF	TGCGCCAGCAGCTTGGGGGGTAGAGGGACAGGGTTCGCCTACGAGCAGTACTTC
many	TRBV28	-	TRBJ1-1	CASSSAAPFMNTEAFF	TGTGCCAGCAGTTCAGCGGCGCCATTCATGAACACTGAAGCTTTCTTT
many	TRBV5-6	TRBD2	TRBJ2-5	CASSLIGAGEETQYF	TGTGCCAGCAGCTTGATCGGAGCGGGAGAAGAGACCCAGTACTTC
many	TRBV7-2	TRBD2	TRBJ2-1	CASSLAGLGYNEQFF	TGTGCCAGCAGCTTAGCGGGACTAGGATACAATGAGCAGTTCTTC
many	TRBV20-1	-	TRBJ1-5	CSAGAGNLRHF	TGCAGTGCTGGGGCGGGAAACCTGAGACATTTT